Below are 17 T cell receptor beta chains sequenced from a single sample in a study of CD8+ T cells in alopecia areata. It was cDNA, reverse transcribed from extracted RNA, that served as the sequencing template. The assay was immunoSEQ multiplex PCR, and TCRdb's table has in-frame clones only and misses some. The sample records roughly 250,000 clones, less than 80% being singletons. The sample was CD4+ T cells sorted from blood, taken at week 0. The receptors were sampled from a human donor with alopecia areata.

This sequence joins TRBV11-3 and TRBJ2-3, with 8 bases that match TRBD1. Germline assignment: CDR1 SGHNT and CDR2 YENEEA. The CDR3 has 14 amino acids. The J segment lost 5 bases and the V segment lost 5 bases, leaving 6 bases of the junction unmatched. The CDR3 region is CASSPGGAGDTQYF. CDR3 sequence (DNA): TGTGCCAGCAGCCCAGGGGGCGCAGGAGATACGCAGTATTTT.

The chain links TRBV30 to TRBJ2-1; tentative D call: TRBD1 (6 bases). This CDR3 region has 14 residues. V was pared by 2 bases and J by 7 bases, with 15 bases between. Looked up from germline, CDR1 is GTSNPN and CDR2 is SVGIG (reference sequence). The CDR3, as DNA: TGTGCCTGGAGTCCCTGGGGGCCGTCAAATGAGCAGTTCTTC. Translation gives CAWSPWGPSNEQFF.

As regards this clone: Germline and junction disagree at one end, which may indicate a read error. The V and J genes are TRBV30 and TRBJ2-6; TRBD2 is a possible D gene (5 bases). Looked up from germline, CDR1 is GTSNPN and CDR2 is SVGIG (reference sequence). CDR3 length: 15 amino acids. CDR3 protein: CAWRSEVSWANVLTF. CDR3 in DNA: TGTGCCTGGAGGTCGGAGGTCTCTTGGGCCAACGTCCTGACTTTC.

The sample holds a few counts of this clone. The chain employs TRBV23-1 and TRBJ1-4; D gene unclear. TRBV23-1 is identified as an open reading frame with a role that is uncertain. Trimming removed 6 bases at V and 7 bases at J, with 12 bases between. The CDR3 sequence is 13 residues long. The CDR3 DNA reads as TGCGCCAGCAGCCACGGGGAGGGTGAAAAACTGTTTTTT. The encoded protein is CASSHGEGEKLFF.

Worth noting for this clone: Distinct nucleotide sequences in the sample also encode this CDR3. V is TRBV29-1 and J is TRBJ2-1, with 8 bases lining up with TRBD2. From germline, CDR1 is SQVTM and CDR2 ANQGSEA. V lost 6 bases to trimming and J lost 7 bases; unmatched junction nucleotides: 2. This CDR3 has 11 amino acids. The CDR3 loop reads CSVGGGNEQFF. CDR3 DNA: TGCAGCGTCGGGGGGGGGAATGAGCAGTTCTTC.

In this sample, this clone turned up once. The chain links TRBV4-2 to TRBJ2-1; TRBD2 agrees at 8 bases. The CDR3 has 16 residues. Germline trimming cut 1 base from V and 3 bases from J; bases unmatched to any gene: 5. The germline V gene encodes CDR1 LGHNA and CDR2 YNFKEQ. For the CDR3, the DNA is TGTGCCAGCAGCCAAGTTGCGGGGGGAAACTACAATGAGCAGTTCTTC. Amino acid sequence: CASSQVAGGNYNEQFF.

The CDR3 reads CASSSRTHNNEQFF. In nucleotides, the CDR3 is TGTGCCAGCAGTTCAAGGACACATAACAATGAGCAGTTCTTC. This chain connects TRBV2 to TRBJ2-1, with D tentatively TRBD1 (5 bases). This CDR3 is 14 amino acids long. Trimming removed 5 bases at V and 5 bases at J, with 13 bases between. The germline V gene has CDR1 SNHLY and CDR2 FYNNEI. Full variable domain (outside the CDR3, taken from reference TRBV2 and TRBJ2-1): EPEVTQTPSHQVTQMGQEVILRCVPISNHLYFYWYRQILGQKVEFLVSFYNNEISEKSEIFDDQFSVERPDGSNFTLKIRSTKLEDSAMYFCASSSRTHNNEQFFGPGTRLTVL.

This rearrangement joins TRBV7-8 to TRBJ2-5; 7 positions agree with TRBD2. The CDR3 is 17 residues long. The ends lost 5 bases at V and 1 base at J; junction bases unmatched: 13. Looked up from germline, CDR1 is SGHVS and CDR2 is FQNEAQ. CDR3 bases: TGTGCCAGCAGCATCGACATGGGTCTAGCGGTCCAAGAGACCCAGTACTTC. This codes for CASSIDMGLAVQETQYF.

This clone was found a few times. The genes are TRBV5-1 and TRBJ2-1, with unresolved D. Trimming shortened V by 6 bases and J by 10 bases, and 14 bases separated the two germline ends. The CDR3 has 12 residues. Germline lookup yields CDR1 SGHRS and CDR2 YFSETQ. The DNA for the CDR3 is TGCGCCAGCAACCTAGGAATGGGCGAGCAGTTCTTC. Its protein product is CASNLGMGEQFF.

The chain combines TRBV5-6 with TRBJ1-1; D gene uncertain. The V gene lost 4 bases and the J gene lost 2 bases, with 21 bases spanning the gap. This CDR3 spans 17 amino acids. Germline-derived CDR1 and CDR2 are SGHDT and YYEEEE. The CDR3 DNA reads as TGTGCCAGCAGCCAAGTAAAGCAGCCCAACACTAACACTGAAGCTTTCTTT. Protein sequence: CASSQVKQPNTNTEAFF.

The chain recombines TRBV7-8 with TRBJ2-5; the match to TRBD1 covers 8 bases. Germline values: CDR1 SGHVS, CDR2 FQNEAQ. Germline trimming cut 5 bases from V and 2 bases from J; bases unmatched to any gene: 10. This CDR3 spans 16 amino acids. The CDR3 bases are TGTGCCAGCAGCACGCACAGGGGGAGAGGACAAGAGACCCAGTACTTC. It encodes CASSTHRGRGQETQYF.

CDR3 sequence: CASSFEDPYEQYF. CDR3 nucleotide sequence: TGCGCCAGCAGCTTTGAGGACCCCTACGAGCAGTACTTC. J is TRBJ2-7 and V is TRBV5-1, with D hard to call. The CDR3 totals 13 residues. Germline CDR1 reads SGHRS; CDR2 reads YFSETQ. The V gene lost 2 bases and the J gene lost 2 bases, with 8 bases spanning the gap.

CDR3 nucleotides: TGCGCCAGCAGCACCCAGGGAGATACGCAGTATTTT. Its translation: CASSTQGDTQYF. The chain is built from TRBV4-1 and TRBJ2-3; TRBD1 is a possible D gene (5 bases). Germline V gene sequence: CDR1 MGHRA, CDR2 YSYEKL. Trimming stripped 5 bases from V and 5 bases from J, with 8 bases between. The CDR3 totals 12 residues.

The rearrangement links TRBV5-1 to TRBJ1-6; possible D gene TRBD1, 5 bases. The CDR3 is 16 amino acids. CDR1 SGHRS and CDR2 YFSETQ come from the germline V gene. V was trimmed by 0 bases and J by 7 bases, leaving 14 bases between them. The DNA of the CDR3 is TGCGCCAGCAGCTTGGATCTGGGGACCGCCAATTCACCCCTCCACTTT. It encodes CASSLDLGTANSPLHF.

V usage is TRBV18 and J usage is TRBJ2-3; D unclear. V was shortened by 2 bases and J by 0 bases, with 6 bases between the two germline ends. This CDR3 has 14 residues. Germline-derived CDR1 and CDR2 are KGHSH and LQKENI. The CDR3 loop reads CASSPLGSTDTQYF. The CDR3 DNA sequence: TGTGCCAGCTCACCATTAGGAAGCACAGATACGCAGTATTTT.

V and J are TRBV7-9 and TRBJ1-6; D ambiguous. CDR1 SEHNR and CDR2 FQNEAQ come from the germline V gene (reference sequence). This CDR3 spans 14 amino acids. V lost 2 bases to trimming and J lost 6 bases, with 8 bases between them. The CDR3 protein is CASSLSTGNSPLHF. DNA of the CDR3: TGTGCCAGCAGCTTATCGACGGGTAATTCACCCCTCCACTTT.

This chain joins TRBV10-3 and TRBJ1-6; 7 bases line up with TRBD1. Losses at the gene ends were 6 bases for V and 8 bases for J; bases not matched to a gene: 4. Looked up from germline, CDR1 is ENHRY and CDR2 is SYGVKD. This CDR3 is built from 13 residues. The CDR3 DNA follows: TGTGCCATCAGCGCGGGGACAGATTCACCCCTCCACTTT. Its translation: CAISAGTDSPLHF.